One and the same sample provided the 32 T cell receptor beta chains below, sequenced in a study of blood T cell repertoires in COVID-19. Produced via immunoSEQ multiplex PCR; TCRdb's table is partial and in-frame only. The table shows 150,000 to 200,000 clones, with roughly 90% occurring only once. The sequencing input was peripheral blood. Source of these receptors: a woman in her forties or fifties with acute or convalescent COVID-19.

The V and J genes are TRBV9 and TRBJ2-3, with 10 bases identical to TRBD2. Looked up from germline, CDR1 is SGDLS and CDR2 is YYNGEE. The V segment lost 1 base and the J segment 7 bases; nucleotides outside the gene matches: 6. This CDR3 has 15 amino acids. CDR3 in DNA: TGTGCCAGCAGCGTAAGTAGCGGGGGGACGAATACGCAGTATTTT. Residues: CASSVSSGGTNTQYF.

The chain combines TRBV10-3 with TRBJ1-1, with TRBD1 identical over 9 bases. Trimming at V came to 6 bases and at J to 1 base, leaving 3 bases not matched to a gene. CDR1 is ENHRY, CDR2 SYGVKD, per germline. This CDR3 has 14 amino acids. The CDR3 bases are TGTGCCATCAGACCGGGACAGGGGAACACTGAAGCTTTCTTT. Its protein is CAIRPGQGNTEAFF.

This chain links TRBV10-3 with TRBJ1-1; D might be TRBD1 (6 bases). Germline V lookup: CDR1 ENHRY, CDR2 SYGVKD. Trimming took 0 bases from V and 3 from J, leaving 8 bases between them. CDR3 length equals 14 residues. The CDR3 loop reads CAISESQGYTEAFF. DNA of the CDR3: TGTGCCATCAGTGAGTCCCAGGGGTACACTGAAGCTTTCTTT.

The chain has TRBV6-2 or TRBV6-3 and TRBJ2-7; TRBD1 aligns across 9 bases. The CDR3 runs to 15 residues. J gave up 0 bases and V 5 bases, and 5 bases lay outside the gene matches. The V gene's germline CDR1 is MNHEY and CDR2 SVGEGT. The CDR3 DNA reads as TGTGCCAGCAGTGTGGGACAGGGAGGCTCCTACGAGCAGTACTTC. Its translation is CASSVGQGGSYEQYF.

The chain uses TRBV4-1 and TRBJ2-7; TRBD1 might be the D (5 bases). CDR1 and CDR2 (germline): MGHRA, YSYEKL. This CDR3 is built from 15 residues. V was shortened by 0 bases and J by 3 bases, with 12 bases between the two germline ends. CDR3 loop: CASSQDKGSDYEQYF. The CDR3 DNA reads TGCGCCAGCAGCCAAGACAAGGGGTCCGACTACGAGCAGTACTTC.

This chain joins TRBV24-1 and TRBJ2-2; no reliable D call. Looked up from germline, CDR1 is KGHDR and CDR2 is SFDVKD. The CDR3 has 17 amino acids. Trimming stripped 5 bases from V and 1 base from J, with 16 bases between. CDR3 bases: TGTGCCACCAGTGGGGTAGCCGCCGAGGAGAACACCGGGGAGCTGTTTTTT. Protein: CATSGVAAEENTGELFF.

The chain joins TRBV11-2 to TRBJ2-6, with a weak D call TRBD1 (5 bases). V was cut by 5 bases and J by 2 bases, with 10 bases left in between. This CDR3 comprises 15 residues. From germline, CDR1 is SGHAT and CDR2 FQNNGV. The CDR3 loop is CASSPDRPGANVLTF. CDR3 DNA sequence: TGTGCCAGCAGCCCCGACAGACCTGGGGCCAACGTCCTGACTTTC.

This rearrangement joins TRBV20-1 to TRBJ2-1, with 8 bases identical to TRBD2. V was pared by 6 bases and J by 2 bases, with 9 bases of the junction left unmatched. CDR1 is DFQATT and CDR2 is SNEGSKA in the germline V gene (reference sequence). The CDR3 contains 15 residues. In nucleotides, the CDR3 is TGCAGTGCCAGTTCCTTTAGCGGGGCCTACAATGAGCAGTTCTTC. Protein sequence: CSASSFSGAYNEQFF.

J is TRBJ2-3 and V is TRBV12-5, with D maybe TRBD2 (5 bases). Germline CDR1 LGHNT, CDR2 FRNRAP. This CDR3 has 12 residues. Trimming took off 6 bases at V and 4 bases at J, with 8 bases between the two ends. The CDR3 is CASGPGSDTQYF. The CDR3 nucleotides read TGTGCTAGTGGCCCGGGGTCAGATACGCAGTATTTT.

This rearrangement joins TRBV29-1 to TRBJ2-3, with 10 bases that match TRBD2. CDR1 and CDR2 (germline): SQVTM, ANQGSEA. The CDR3 is made up of 13 amino acids. Unmatched junction bases numbered 3, after V lost 5 bases and J lost 4 bases. The CDR3 loop reads CSVISGGADTQYF. The CDR3 nucleotides read TGCAGCGTTATAAGCGGGGGGGCAGATACGCAGTATTTT.

The gene calls are TRBV3-1 (or the pseudogene TRBV3-2) and TRBJ1-2; 7 nucleotides agree with TRBD1. Germline V lookup: CDR1 LGHDT, CDR2 YNNKEL (reference sequence). This CDR3 spans 13 amino acids. V was pared by 3 bases and J by 9 bases, with 7 bases of the junction left unmatched. The CDR3 loop is CASSQEDRSRYTF. DNA for the CDR3: TGTGCCAGCAGCCAGGAGGACAGGTCTCGCTACACCTTC.

V gene TRBV11-2 combines with J gene TRBJ1-1, with no clear D. V was cut by 0 bases and J by 6 bases, with 11 bases left in between. Germline V gene sequence: CDR1 SGHAT, CDR2 FQNNGV. This CDR3 region has 14 residues. As DNA, the CDR3 is TGTGCCAGCAGCTTAGATGGGCAGTGGGCTGAAGCTTTCTTT. Protein product: CASSLDGQWAEAFF.

The CDR3 spells CASTSTPANYGYTF. The CDR3 DNA reads TGTGCCAGCACCTCGACACCAGCTAACTATGGCTACACCTTC. The chain joins TRBV6-6 to TRBJ1-2; D remains ambiguous. The CDR3 totals 14 residues. Trimming took 7 bases from V and 0 from J, leaving 12 bases between them. CDR1 MNHNY and CDR2 SVGAGI come from the germline V gene (reference sequence).

This chain joins TRBV3-1 (or the pseudogene TRBV3-2) and TRBJ1-1, with D perhaps matching TRBD1 (5 bases). The V gene lost 1 base and the J gene lost 3 bases, with 15 bases spanning the gap. CDR1 and CDR2 (germline): LGHDT, YNNKEL (reference sequence). The CDR3 runs 16 residues. The CDR3 region is CASSQGEIRTYTEAFF. The DNA for the CDR3 is TGTGCCAGCAGCCAAGGGGAAATCAGGACATACACTGAAGCTTTCTTT.

The chain links TRBV9 to TRBJ2-5, with a possible D match to TRBD1 (6 bases). The CDR3 length is 15 residues. The germline V gene has CDR1 SGDLS and CDR2 YYNGEE. Trimming left V 3 bases short and J 4 bases short, with 16 bases between. CDR3: CASSALQGGRETQYF. The CDR3 DNA is TGTGCCAGCAGCGCCTTACAGGGTGGAAGAGAGACCCAGTACTTC.

V and J are TRBV5-1 and TRBJ1-2; no clear D gene. Trimming pared 0 bases from V and 6 bases from J, leaving 6 bases between. From germline, CDR1 is SGHRS and CDR2 YFSETQ. The CDR3 totals 12 residues. The CDR3, as DNA: TGCGCCAGCAGCTTGGCACACGATGGCTACACCTTC. This codes for CASSLAHDGYTF.

This clone was detected a few times. This rearrangement joins TRBV5-4 to TRBJ1-2; 7 positions agree with TRBD1. The CDR3 runs 14 residues. V trimming: 5 bases; J trimming: 2 bases; junction bases outside the gene matches: 6. Germline CDR1 reads SGHNT; CDR2 reads YYREEE (reference sequence). The CDR3, as DNA: TGTGCCAGCAGAACAGGACAGGCGAACTATGGCTACACCTTC. Translating gives CASRTGQANYGYTF.

The V gene is TRBV5-1, the J gene TRBJ2-1; D perhaps matches TRBD2 (6 bases). V was clipped by 5 bases and J by 2 bases, with 8 bases between them. CDR1 is SGHRS and CDR2 is YFSETQ in the germline V gene. The CDR3 loop spans 13 amino acids. CDR3: CASRDYTYNEQFF. The CDR3, as DNA: TGCGCCAGCAGGGACTACACCTACAATGAGCAGTTCTTC. Looking up the rest from reference TRBV5-1 and TRBJ2-1 gives the full variable domain: KAGVTQTPRYLIKTRGQQVTLSCSPISGHRSVSWYQQTPGQGLQFLFEYFSETQRNKGNFPGRFSGRQFSNSRSEMNVSTLELGDSALYLCASRDYTYNEQFFGPGTRLTVL.

The chain joins TRBV3-1 (or the pseudogene TRBV3-2) to TRBJ2-4, with 8 bases lining up with TRBD1. Germline CDR1 and CDR2: LGHDT and YNNKEL (reference sequence). J was trimmed by 2 bases and V by 3 bases; bases with no gene match: 9. This CDR3 comprises 17 residues. Written as DNA, the CDR3 is TGTGCCAGCAGCCACTATGACAGGGGAAGTCCCAAAAACATTCAGTACTTC. Translating gives CASSHYDRGSPKNIQYF.

The J gene is TRBJ1-1, the V gene TRBV2; D is ambiguous. Trimming stripped 9 bases from V and 2 bases from J, with 7 bases between. Germline CDR1 and CDR2: SNHLY and FYNNEI. This CDR3 has 11 residues. CDR3 bases: TGTGCCAGGGAGGGTAACACTGAAGCTTTCTTT. Translation: CAREGNTEAFF.

This clone was found a few times. The CDR3 spells CASSLVPGQGFYEQYF. The DNA of the CDR3 is TGTGCCAGCAGCTTAGTCCCGGGACAGGGGTTTTACGAGCAGTACTTC. This chain uses TRBV7-2 with TRBJ2-7, with 10 bases matching TRBD1. The junction had 7 bases not matched to a gene; V was cut back by 1 base and J by 4 bases. Germline V CDR1 and CDR2: SGHTA, FQGNSA. This CDR3 has 16 amino acids. The variable domain in full, with the rest retrieved from reference TRBV7-2 and TRBJ2-7, is GAGVSQSPSNKVTEKGKDVELRCDPISGHTALYWYRQSLGQGLEFLIYFQGNSAPDKSGLPSDRFSAERTGGSVSTLTIQRTQQEDSAVYLCASSLVPGQGFYEQYFGPGTRLTVT.

This chain joins TRBV7-8 and TRBJ2-1, with D possibly being TRBD2 (6 bases). Germline V gives CDR1 SGHVS, CDR2 FQNEAQ. Trimming took off 1 base at V and 7 bases at J, with 11 bases between the two ends. The CDR3 totals 14 residues. The CDR3 nucleotides read TGTGCCAGCAGCTTAGTGGGGGGATCAAATGAGCAGTTCTTC. Amino acid sequence: CASSLVGGSNEQFF.

V is TRBV7-9 and J is TRBJ1-3, with no clear D. CDR1 and CDR2 from the germline V gene are SEHNR and FQNEAQ (reference sequence). The germline V and J ends were trimmed by 6 bases and 2 bases, with 8 bases remaining between them. CDR3 length: 13 amino acids. In DNA form, the CDR3 reads TGTGCCAGCAGGGAGAGGGCTGGAAACACCATATATTTT. Amino acids: CASRERAGNTIYF.

This rearrangement joins TRBV30 to TRBJ2-5, with D possibly TRBD1 on 6 matching bases. Germline values: CDR1 GTSNPN, CDR2 SVGIG (reference sequence). CDR3 length: 14 residues. Trimming left V 0 bases short and J 4 bases short, with 12 bases between. CDR3 loop: CAWSVGVGGETQYF. CDR3 DNA sequence: TGTGCCTGGAGTGTAGGGGTAGGGGGAGAGACCCAGTACTTC.

The gene calls are TRBV7-2 and TRBJ1-1; TRBD1 aligns across 7 bases. CDR1 and CDR2 (germline): SGHTA, FQGNSA. The CDR3 consists of 15 residues. The junction had 5 bases not matched to a gene; V was cut back by 3 bases and J by 1 base. The DNA for the CDR3 is TGTGCCAGCAGCTTGTTGGGACAGTGGAACACTGAAGCTTTCTTT. The encoded protein is CASSLLGQWNTEAFF.

The gene calls are TRBV11-2 and TRBJ1-6, with 8 bases that match TRBD1. CDR1 is SGHAT and CDR2 is FQNNGV in the germline V gene. V lost 5 bases and J lost 10; bases outside the gene matches: 7. This CDR3 region has 14 residues. Here the CDR3 reads CASSPGQGGSPLHF. The DNA of the CDR3 is TGTGCCAGCAGCCCCGGACAGGGCGGGTCACCCCTCCACTTT.

Written as DNA, the CDR3 is TGTGCCAGTAGTATTGGGACAGGGACTAATGAAAAACTGTTTTTT. Encoded protein: CASSIGTGTNEKLFF. The J gene is TRBJ1-4, the V gene TRBV19; 9 nucleotides match TRBD1. The V and J ends lost 3 bases and 2 bases, in that order; junction bases with no gene match: 1. Germline V gives CDR1 LNHDA, CDR2 SQIVND (reference sequence). This CDR3 is built from 15 residues.

This chain uses TRBV7-2 with TRBJ1-2, with a possible D match to TRBD1 (6 bases). Germline V CDR1 and CDR2: SGHTA, FQGNSA. V was cut by 3 bases and J by 3 bases, with 20 bases left in between. This CDR3 comprises 17 residues. CDR3 amino acids: CASSFWGRGRGDYGYTF. In nucleotides, the CDR3 is TGTGCCAGCAGCTTTTGGGGGCGGGGGCGGGGGGACTATGGCTACACCTTC.

A few counts support this clone. This rearrangement joins TRBV24-1 to TRBJ2-2; unclear D gene. Germline V gene lookup returns CDR1 KGHDR and CDR2 SFDVKD. The V and J ends lost 2 bases and 0 bases respectively, with 9 bases between them. CDR3 length equals 16 residues. As DNA, the CDR3 is TGTGCCACCAGTGATTCGAGAGCGCCGAACACCGGGGAGCTGTTTTTT. Translated: CATSDSRAPNTGELFF.

This chain connects TRBV11-3 to TRBJ1-6; D is ambiguous. CDR1 is SGHNT and CDR2 is YENEEA in the germline V gene. The CDR3 is 15 residues long. Trimming removed 5 bases at V and 2 bases at J, with 10 bases between. CDR3: CASSPGAAYNSPLHF. The CDR3, as DNA: TGTGCCAGCAGCCCCGGAGCGGCCTATAATTCACCCCTCCACTTT.

The chain joins TRBV27 to TRBJ1-2; 8 bases are a match to TRBD1. After removal of 5 bases from V and 4 bases from J, the junction contained 9 bases not matched to a gene. The CDR3 is made up of 15 amino acids. The germline gives CDR1 MNHEY, CDR2 SMNVEV (reference sequence). CDR3 amino acids: CASSPFSGGVYGYTF. The CDR3 DNA sequence: TGTGCCAGCAGTCCTTTCTCAGGGGGCGTCTATGGCTACACCTTC.

The genes are TRBV27 and TRBJ1-1; TRBD1 matches at 8 bases. The CDR3 runs to 15 residues. The germline V gene has CDR1 MNHEY and CDR2 SMNVEV (reference sequence). The V segment lost 3 bases and the J segment 4 bases; nucleotides outside the gene matches: 7. CDR3 in DNA: TGTGCCAGCAGTTTTCAGCAGGGGGCGGGCACTGAAGCTTTCTTT. It codes for CASSFQQGAGTEAFF.